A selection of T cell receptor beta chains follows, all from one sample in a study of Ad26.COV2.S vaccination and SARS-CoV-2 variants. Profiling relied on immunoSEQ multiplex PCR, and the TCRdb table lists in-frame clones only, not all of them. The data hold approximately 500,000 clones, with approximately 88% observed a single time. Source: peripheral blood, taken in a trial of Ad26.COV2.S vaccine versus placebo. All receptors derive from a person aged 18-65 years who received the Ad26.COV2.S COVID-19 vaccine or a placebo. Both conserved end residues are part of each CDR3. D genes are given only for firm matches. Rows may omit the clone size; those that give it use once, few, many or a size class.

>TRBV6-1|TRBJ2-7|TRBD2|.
CATSGGLYEQYF
TGTGCCACCAGCGGGGGGCTTTACGAGCAGTACTTC
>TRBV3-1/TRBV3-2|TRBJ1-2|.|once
CASSQAQGQGMGYTF
TGTGCCAGCAGCCAAGCTCAGGGTCAGGGTATGGGCTACACCTTC
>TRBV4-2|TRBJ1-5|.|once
CASSQDGAGGNQPQHF
TGTGCCAGCAGCCAAGATGGGGCAGGGGGCAATCAGCCCCAGCATTTT
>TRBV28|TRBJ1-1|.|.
CASKMNTEAFF
TGTGCCAGCAAGATGAACACTGAAGCTTTCTTT
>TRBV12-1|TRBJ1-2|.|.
CASSYGTAFGYTF
TGTGCCAGCAGCTACGGGACCGCCTTTGGCTACACCTTC
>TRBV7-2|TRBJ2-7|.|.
CASSFSSRQEQYF
TGTGCCAGCAGCTTTTCATCCCGACAGGAGCAGTACTTC
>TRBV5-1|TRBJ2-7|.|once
CASSLDGGAGSSYEQYF
TGCGCCAGCAGCTTGGATGGTGGGGCGGGAAGCTCCTACGAGCAGTACTTC
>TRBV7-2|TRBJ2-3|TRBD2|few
CASSLSTSGRTSTDTQYF
TGTGCCAGCAGCTTGTCGACTAGCGGGAGAACTAGCACAGATACGCAGTATTTT
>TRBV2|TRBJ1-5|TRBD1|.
CASSLGQAGNQPQHF
TGTGCCAGCAGCCTGGGACAGGCGGGAAATCAGCCCCAGCATTTT
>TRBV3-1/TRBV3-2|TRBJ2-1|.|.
CASSPASWGNEQFF
TGTGCCAGCAGTCCGGCTAGCTGGGGCAATGAGCAGTTCTTC
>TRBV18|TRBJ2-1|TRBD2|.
CASSPRTSGANTINEQFF
TGTGCCAGCTCACCAAGGACTAGCGGCGCCAATACAATCAATGAGCAGTTCTTC
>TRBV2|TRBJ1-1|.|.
CATKRGLSDTEAFF
TGTGCCACCAAACGGGGGCTTAGTGACACTGAAGCTTTCTTT
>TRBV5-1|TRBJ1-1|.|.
CASRGGQGNTEAFF
TGCGCCAGCAGGGGGGGCCAGGGCAACACTGAAGCTTTCTTT
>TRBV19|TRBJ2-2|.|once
CASSLLTGELFF
TGTGCCAGTAGTCTGCTCACCGGGGAGCTGTTTTTT
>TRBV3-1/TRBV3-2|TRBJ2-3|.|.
CASSQGLAGADTQYF
TGTGCCAGCAGCCAAGGACTGGCCGGCGCAGATACGCAGTATTTT
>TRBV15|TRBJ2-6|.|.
CATSRSPTKLGANVLTF
TGTGCCACCAGCAGAAGCCCTACAAAACTTGGGGCCAACGTCCTGACTTTC
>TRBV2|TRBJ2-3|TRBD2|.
CASSGPGTSTADTQYF
TGTGCCAGCAGCGGACCCGGGACTAGTACCGCAGATACGCAGTATTTT
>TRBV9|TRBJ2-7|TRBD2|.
CASSVATGGPHEQYF
TGTGCCAGCAGCGTAGCAACGGGAGGGCCCCACGAGCAGTACTTC
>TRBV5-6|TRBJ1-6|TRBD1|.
CASSWQGAESPLHF
TGTGCCAGCAGCTGGCAGGGGGCTGAATCACCCCTCCACTTT
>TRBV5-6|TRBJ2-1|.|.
CASSRGPATHSEQFF
TGTGCCAGCAGCCGAGGACCCGCCACCCACTCTGAGCAGTTCTTC
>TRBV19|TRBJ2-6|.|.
CASSMDSLTRSGANVLTF
TGTGCCAGTAGTATGGACAGTTTAACTCGCTCTGGGGCCAACGTCCTGACTTTC
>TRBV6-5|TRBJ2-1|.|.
CASSSLDPSSYNEQFF
TGTGCCAGCAGTTCACTAGACCCGAGCTCCTACAATGAGCAGTTCTTC
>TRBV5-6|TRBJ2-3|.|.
CASSLAYTDTQYF
TGTGCCAGCAGCTTGGCCTACACAGATACGCAGTATTTT
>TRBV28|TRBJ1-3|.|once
CASTTKTGNTIYF
TGTGCCAGCACGACGAAGACTGGAAACACCATATATTTT
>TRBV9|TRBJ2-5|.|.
CASSAGPQGETQYF
TGTGCCAGCAGCGCCGGACCCCAGGGGGAGACCCAGTACTTC
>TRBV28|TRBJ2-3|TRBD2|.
CASGKREGTDTQYF
TGTGCCAGCGGGAAGCGGGAGGGCACAGATACGCAGTATTTT
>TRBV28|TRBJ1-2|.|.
CAIEGRGNYGYTF
TGTGCCATAGAGGGCAGGGGAAACTATGGCTACACCTTC
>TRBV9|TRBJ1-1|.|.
CASSVVIQGSTEAFF
TGTGCCAGCAGCGTAGTCATACAGGGAAGCACTGAAGCTTTCTTT
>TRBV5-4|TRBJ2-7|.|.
CASSLGRGGEQYF
TGTGCCAGCAGCTTGGGGCGGGGTGGCGAGCAGTACTTC
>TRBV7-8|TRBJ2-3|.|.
CADGAVSSTDTQYF
TGTGCAGACGGGGCGGTCTCTTCCACAGATACGCAGTATTTT
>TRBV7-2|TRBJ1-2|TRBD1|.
CASSQRTGPSGGYTF
TGTGCCAGCAGCCAAAGGACAGGGCCCTCCGGTGGCTACACCTTC
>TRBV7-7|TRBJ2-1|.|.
CASSPMGASGDNEQFF
TGTGCTAGCAGCCCGATGGGGGCCAGCGGGGACAATGAGCAGTTCTTC
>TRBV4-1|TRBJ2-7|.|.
CASSQVLLATYEQYF
TGCGCCAGCAGCCAAGTCCTACTAGCCACCTACGAGCAGTACTTC
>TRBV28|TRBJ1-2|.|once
CASSFRGYTF
TGTGCCAGCAGTTTCAGGGGCTACACCTTC
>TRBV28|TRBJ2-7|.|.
CASNLGLDAYEQYF
TGTGCCAGCAACCTCGGGCTAGACGCCTACGAGCAGTACTTC
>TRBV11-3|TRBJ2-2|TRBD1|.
CASSKPGTGAGELFF
TGTGCCAGCAGTAAACCCGGGACAGGGGCCGGGGAGCTGTTTTTT
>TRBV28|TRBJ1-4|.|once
CASSTLRFGEKLFF
.
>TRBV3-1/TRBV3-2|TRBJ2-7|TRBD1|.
CASSLRRDRHYEQYF
TGTGCCAGCAGCCTACGCCGGGACAGACACTACGAGCAGTACTTC
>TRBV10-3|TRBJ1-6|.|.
CAISEQIYNSPLHF
TGTGCCATCAGTGAACAGATATATAATTCACCCCTCCACTTT
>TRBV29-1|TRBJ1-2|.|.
CSGAGAYGYTF
TGCAGCGGAGCAGGGGCCTATGGCTACACCTTC
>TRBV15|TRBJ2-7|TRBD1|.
CATSRDSGTGGYEQYF
TGTGCCACCAGCAGAGACTCGGGGACAGGGGGTTACGAGCAGTACTTC
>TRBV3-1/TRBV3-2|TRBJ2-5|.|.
CASSQRSGLARDQETQYF
TGTGCCAGCAGCCAGAGAAGTGGTTTGGCCAGGGACCAAGAGACCCAGTACTTC
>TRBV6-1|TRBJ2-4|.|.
CASSEPLAAKNIQYF
TGTGCCAGCAGTGAACCCCTGGCAGCCAAAAACATTCAGTACTTC
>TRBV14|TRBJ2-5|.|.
CASSEALKTQYF
TGTGCCAGCAGCGAGGCTTTAAAGACCCAGTACTTC
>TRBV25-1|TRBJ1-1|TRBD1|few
CASSGPGQTRAFF
TGTGCCAGCAGTGGGCCGGGACAGACTAGAGCTTTCTTT
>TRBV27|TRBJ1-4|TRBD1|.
CASSFRGDSWRATNEKLFF
TGTGCCAGCAGTTTCCGCGGGGACAGCTGGCGGGCAACTAATGAAAAACTGTTTTTT
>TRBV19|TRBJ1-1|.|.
CASSIAPMNTEAFF
TGTGCCAGTAGTATAGCTCCCATGAACACTGAAGCTTTCTTT
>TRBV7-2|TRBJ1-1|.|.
CASSLAARSEAFF
TGTGCCAGCAGCTTAGCGGCGAGATCTGAAGCTTTCTTT
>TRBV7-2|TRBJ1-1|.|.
CASSLTPNMNTEAFF
TGTGCCAGCAGCTTGACACCCAACATGAACACTGAAGCTTTCTTT
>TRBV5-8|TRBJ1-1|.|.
CASSLAWRSRTEAFF
TGTGCCAGCAGCTTGGCATGGAGAAGTCGCACTGAAGCTTTCTTT
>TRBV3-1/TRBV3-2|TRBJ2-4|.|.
CASSQEAGIVFF
TGTGCCAGCAGCCAAGAAGCCGGGATAGTTTTCTTC
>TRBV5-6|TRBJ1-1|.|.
CASSPGHPNTEAFF
TGTGCCAGCAGCCCCGGGCACCCGAACACTGAAGCTTTCTTT
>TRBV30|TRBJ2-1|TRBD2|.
CAWSSGRAFLNEQFF
TGTGCCTGGTCGAGCGGGAGGGCTTTTTTGAATGAGCAGTTCTTC
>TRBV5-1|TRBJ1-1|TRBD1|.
CASSSGQGRTEAFF
TGCGCCAGCAGCTCGGGACAGGGGAGGACTGAAGCTTTCTTT
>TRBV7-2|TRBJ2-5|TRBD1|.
CASSPGQGVETQYF
TGTGCCAGCAGCCCGGGACAGGGTGTGGAGACCCAGTACTTC
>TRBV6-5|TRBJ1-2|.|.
CASSYDSTNYGYTF
TGTGCCAGCAGTTACGACAGCACTAACTATGGCTACACCTTC
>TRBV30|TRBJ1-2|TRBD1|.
CACGTGYGYTF
TGTGCCTGTGGGACAGGGTATGGCTACACCTTC
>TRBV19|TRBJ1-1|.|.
CASNDRMNTEAFF
TGTGCCAGTAATGACCGAATGAACACTGAAGCTTTCTTT
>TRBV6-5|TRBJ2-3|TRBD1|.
CASRQGDFYTDTQYF
TGTGCCAGCAGACAGGGGGACTTTTACACAGATACGCAGTATTTT